A selection of T cell receptor beta chains follows, all from one sample in a study of blood T cell repertoires in COVID-19. The assay was immunoSEQ multiplex PCR, and TCRdb's table has in-frame clones only and misses some. Among about 150,000 clones listed, 65% to 90% were seen once. Sequenced material: peripheral blood. The receptors shown here come from a woman aged 55-69 years with COVID-19, enrolled during active disease. The conserved cysteine and the conserved F or W are not part of the CDR3 here. D genes are given only for firm matches.

D gene,V gene,CDR3 protein
.,TRBV3-1/TRBV3-2,ASSQDPGNKLF
TRBD1,TRBV7-2,ASSWGGTGRTEAF
TRBD1,TRBV4-1,ASSQGGARDRVSPLH
.,TRBV18,ASSPATTNTEAF
.,TRBV6-5,ASSYLPGGTEAF
.,TRBV29-1,SVESGWAEQEKLF
TRBD1,TRBV7-6,ASSLQGEDTEAF
TRBD1,TRBV6-5,ASSGTVGNTIY
TRBD1,TRBV5-1,ASSLDRAGIRTEAF
TRBD1,TRBV6-5,ASSYDRANSPLH
TRBD1,TRBV4-1,ASSHPRDRGSGYT
.,TRBV11-3,ASSFSGFGNTIY
.,TRBV29-1,SVERGSNTEAF
.,TRBV7-9,ASSLGLMNTEAF
.,TRBV7-2,ASSLRTDYNSPLH
TRBD1,TRBV30,AWGQGGTDTQY
.,TRBV30,AWSEGITEAF
.,TRBV28,ASRSGGFKLF
TRBD2,TRBV3-1/TRBV3-2,ASSQDKLAGYNEQF
.,TRBV7-3,ASSPGGGYSGANVLT
.,TRBV6-4,ASSEEGIYNSPLH
.,TRBV11-2,ASSLGLRNTGELF
.,TRBV5-1,ASSSTAAYQETQY
.,TRBV12-3/TRBV12-4,ASSLRLAETQY
TRBD1,TRBV6-4,ASSEDRGDEQF
TRBD1,TRBV6-1,ASSEVGGGRYGYT
.,TRBV6-1,ASSEAVRNYGYT
TRBD2,TRBV5-1,ASSRGTSGSASTDTQY
TRBD1,TRBV9,ASSGTGSPGNTIY
.,TRBV24-1,ATSDRNTGELF
.,TRBV5-1,ASSLGTPNYGYT
.,TRBV10-3,AILASQESYEQF
TRBD1,TRBV6-1,ASSEAKAGTAFYSNQPQH
.,TRBV11-3,ASRGVNTEAF
TRBD1,TRBV5-1,ASSLTTGAGNTIY
.,TRBV11-2,ASSPPSRGYTDTQY
.,TRBV21-1,ASSKEYSNQPQH
.,TRBV5-1,ASSLGRADTQY
.,TRBV29-1,SVGWGTGGY
.,TRBV19,ASSGFGGQFYNEQF
.,TRBV5-1,ASTKAWGLREKLF
.,TRBV25-1,ASSELGADEAF
.,TRBV5-1,ASREGGWNTEAF